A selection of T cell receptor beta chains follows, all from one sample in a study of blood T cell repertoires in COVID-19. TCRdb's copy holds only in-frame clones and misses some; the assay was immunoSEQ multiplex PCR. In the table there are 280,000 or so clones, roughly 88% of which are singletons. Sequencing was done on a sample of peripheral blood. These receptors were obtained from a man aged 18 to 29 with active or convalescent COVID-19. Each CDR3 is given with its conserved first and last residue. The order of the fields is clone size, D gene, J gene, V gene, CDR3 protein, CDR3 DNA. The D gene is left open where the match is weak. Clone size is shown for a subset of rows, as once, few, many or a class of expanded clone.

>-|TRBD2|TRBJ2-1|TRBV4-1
CASSQPSGGAPNEQFF
TGCGCCAGCAGCCAGCCTAGCGGGGGGGCCCCCAATGAGCAGTTCTTC
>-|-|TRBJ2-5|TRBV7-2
CASSFMSIQETQYF
TGTGCCAGCAGCTTTATGTCTATACAAGAGACCCAGTACTTC
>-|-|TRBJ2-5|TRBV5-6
CASSLVGGFAGLETQYF
TGTGCCAGCAGCTTGGTAGGTGGCTTCGCGGGGCTGGAGACCCAGTACTTC
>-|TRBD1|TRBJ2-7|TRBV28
CASSSRDRGAYEQYF
TGTGCCAGCAGTTCCAGGGACAGGGGTGCCTACGAGCAGTACTTC
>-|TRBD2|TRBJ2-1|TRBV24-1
CATSSTSGEYEQFF
TGTGCCACCAGTTCGACTAGCGGGGAATATGAGCAGTTCTTC
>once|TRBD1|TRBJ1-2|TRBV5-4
CASSWGQLYGYTF
TGTGCCAGCAGCTGGGGACAGCTATATGGCTACACCTTC
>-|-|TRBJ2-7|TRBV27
CASSLTGYSYEQYF
TGTGCCAGCAGTTTGACGGGGTACTCCTACGAGCAGTACTTC
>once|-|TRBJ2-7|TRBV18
CASSPWTSGGHEQYF
TGTGCCAGCTCACCGTGGACTAGTGGGGGGCACGAGCAGTACTTC
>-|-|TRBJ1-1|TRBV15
CATSRVDSALFEAFF
TGTGCCACCAGCAGAGTAGACAGCGCTTTATTTGAAGCTTTCTTT
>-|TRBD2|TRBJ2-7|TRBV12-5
CASGQTSGGLYEQYF
TGTGCTAGTGGTCAAACTAGCGGGGGACTCTACGAGCAGTACTTC
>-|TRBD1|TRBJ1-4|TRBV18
CASSPPVGQGREKLFF
TGTGCCAGCTCACCACCCGTGGGACAGGGGCGTGAAAAACTGTTTTTT
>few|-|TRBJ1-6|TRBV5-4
CASSLWSGSPLHF
TGTGCCAGCAGCTTGTGGTCCGGGTCACCCCTCCACTTT
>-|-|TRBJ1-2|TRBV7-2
CASSLWLAEPYGYTF
TGTGCCAGCAGCTTATGGTTGGCAGAACCTTATGGCTACACCTTC
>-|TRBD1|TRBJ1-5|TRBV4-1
CASSPTAQGNFNQPQHF
TGCGCCAGCAGCCCAACAGCACAGGGGAATTTTAATCAGCCCCAGCATTTT
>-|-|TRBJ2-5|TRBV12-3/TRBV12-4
CASSLQGGTQYF
TGTGCCAGCAGTTTACAGGGTGGGACCCAGTACTTC
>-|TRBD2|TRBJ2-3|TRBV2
CASRRLLADSTDTQYF
TGTGCCAGCAGGCGCCTACTAGCGGACTCCACAGATACGCAGTATTTT
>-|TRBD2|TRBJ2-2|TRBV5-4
CASSHQRGGDTGELFF
TGTGCCAGCAGCCACCAGCGGGGGGGCGACACCGGGGAGCTGTTTTTT
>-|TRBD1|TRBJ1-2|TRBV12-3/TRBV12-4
CASSFDRAYGYTF
TGTGCCAGCAGTTTTGACAGGGCCTATGGCTACACCTTC
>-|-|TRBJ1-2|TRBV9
CASSVGGTPIDGYTF
TGTGCCAGCAGCGTAGGGGGGACACCTATCGATGGCTACACCTTC
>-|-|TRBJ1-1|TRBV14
CASSQVGGSEAFF
TGTGCCAGCAGCCAAGTCGGGGGGAGTGAAGCTTTCTTT
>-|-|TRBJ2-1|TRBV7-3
CASSLTGSLGDEQFF
TGTGCCAGCAGCCTCACAGGGTCGCTAGGGGATGAGCAGTTCTTC
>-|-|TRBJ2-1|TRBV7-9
CASSRGTQGLEQFF
TGTGCCAGCAGCAGAGGGACACAGGGTTTAGAGCAGTTCTTC
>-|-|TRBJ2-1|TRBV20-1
CSASGGQGKGNEQFF
TGCAGTGCTAGTGGTGGGCAGGGAAAGGGCAATGAGCAGTTCTTC
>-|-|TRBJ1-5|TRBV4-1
CASSQDWGTNQPQHF
TGCGCCAGCAGCCAAGATTGGGGGACAAATCAGCCCCAGCATTTT
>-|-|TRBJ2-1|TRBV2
CASMGLHRSTTYNEQFF
TGTGCCAGCATGGGGCTCCACCGGTCCACTACCTACAATGAGCAGTTCTTC
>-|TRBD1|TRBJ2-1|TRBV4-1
CASSQRTGAISYNEQFF
TGCGCCAGCAGCCAACGGACAGGGGCGATCTCCTACAATGAGCAGTTCTTC
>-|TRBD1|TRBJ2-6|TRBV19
CASSIRGGNSGANVLTF
TGTGCCAGTAGTATAAGAGGGGGCAACTCTGGGGCCAACGTCCTGACTTTC
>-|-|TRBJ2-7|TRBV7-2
CASRTKGIAAYEQYF
TGTGCCAGCAGGACGAAGGGGATAGCTGCTTACGAGCAGTACTTC
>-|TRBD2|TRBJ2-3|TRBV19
CASSIFLADSTDTQYF
TGTGCCAGTAGTATTTTCCTAGCGGATAGCACAGATACGCAGTATTTT
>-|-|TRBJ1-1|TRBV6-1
CASSEEEARVNTEAFF
TGTGCCAGCAGTGAAGAAGAGGCAAGAGTGAACACTGAAGCTTTCTTT
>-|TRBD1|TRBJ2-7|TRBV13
CASTPGTGGYEQYF
TGTGCCAGTACACCCGGGACAGGGGGGTACGAGCAGTACTTC
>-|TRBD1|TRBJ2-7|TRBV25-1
CASTGQGSHEQYF
TGTGCCAGCACCGGACAGGGGTCGCACGAGCAGTACTTC
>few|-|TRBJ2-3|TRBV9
CASSPRGAERTDTQYF
TGTGCCAGCAGCCCCCGGGGAGCGGAGAGGACAGATACGCAGTATTTT
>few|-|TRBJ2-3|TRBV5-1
CASSPQSGSSGTDTQYF
TGCGCCAGCAGCCCTCAATCCGGGTCCAGTGGGACAGATACGCAGTATTTT
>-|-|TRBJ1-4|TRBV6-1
CASSERGGGGEKLFF
TGTGCCAGCAGTGAACGGGGGGGAGGAGGCGAAAAACTGTTTTTT
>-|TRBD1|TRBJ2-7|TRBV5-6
CASSWTGEAYEQYF
TGTGCCAGCAGCTGGACAGGGGAGGCCTACGAGCAGTACTTC
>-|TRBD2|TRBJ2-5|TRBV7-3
CASSLPGSGEETQYF
TGTGCCAGCAGCTTACCCGGCAGCGGGGAAGAGACCCAGTACTTC
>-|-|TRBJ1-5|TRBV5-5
CASSYDSHQPQHF
TGTGCCAGCAGCTACGACAGTCATCAGCCCCAGCATTTT
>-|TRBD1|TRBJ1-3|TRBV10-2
CASSRGLDGNTIYF
TGCGCCAGCAGTAGGGGGCTGGATGGAAACACCATATATTTT
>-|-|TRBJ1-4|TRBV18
CASSPTSSNEKLFF
TGTGCCAGCTCACCAACGAGTTCAAATGAAAAACTGTTTTTT
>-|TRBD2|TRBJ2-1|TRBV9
CASSVSGGDYNEQFF
TGTGCCAGCAGCGTTAGCGGGGGGGACTACAATGAGCAGTTCTTC
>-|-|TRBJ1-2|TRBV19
CASSIRRPVRSGYTF
TGTGCCAGTAGTATTCGGAGACCAGTACGGAGTGGCTACACCTTC
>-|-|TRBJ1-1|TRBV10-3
CAISESVRDISEAFF
TGTGCCATCAGTGAGTCGGTAAGGGACATCTCTGAAGCTTTCTTT
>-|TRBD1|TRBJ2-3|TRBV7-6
CASSLEGTGTDTQYF
TGTGCCAGCAGCTTAGAAGGGACAGGAACAGATACGCAGTATTTT
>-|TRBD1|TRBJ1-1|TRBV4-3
CASSRSSGGNTEAFF
TGCGCCAGCAGCCGTAGTTCAGGGGGGAACACTGAAGCTTTCTTT
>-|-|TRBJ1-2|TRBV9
CASSVGGDRGYTF
TGTGCCAGCAGCGTAGGGGGAGATCGAGGCTACACCTTC
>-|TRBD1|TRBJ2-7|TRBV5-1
CASSFTGTGTYEQYF
TGCGCCAGCAGTTTTACCGGGACAGGGACCTACGAGCAGTACTTC
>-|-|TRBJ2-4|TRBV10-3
CAISDGSGGNIQYF
TGTGCCATCAGTGACGGCTCGGGTGGGAACATTCAGTACTTC
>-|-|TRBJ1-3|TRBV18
CASSPSGTNGNTIYF
TGTGCCAGCTCACCTTCCGGGACAAACGGAAACACCATATATTTT
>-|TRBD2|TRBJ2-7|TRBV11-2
CASSLDWGLAGARTSYEQYF
TGTGCCAGCAGCTTAGATTGGGGGCTAGCGGGGGCCCGTACCTCCTACGAGCAGTACTTC
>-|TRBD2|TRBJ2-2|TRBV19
CASTLERGGMGELFF
TGTGCCAGTACTCTGGAAAGGGGAGGGATGGGGGAGCTGTTTTTT
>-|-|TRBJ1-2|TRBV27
CASRFTQGHGYTF
TGTGCCAGCAGATTTACCCAGGGGCATGGCTACACCTTC
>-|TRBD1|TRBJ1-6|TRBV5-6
CASSLGQGNNSPLHF
TGTGCCAGCAGCTTGGGACAGGGGAATAATTCACCCCTCCACTTT
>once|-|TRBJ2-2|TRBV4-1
CASSQQEGGELFF
TGCGCCAGCAGCCAGCAGGAGGGCGGGGAGCTGTTTTTT